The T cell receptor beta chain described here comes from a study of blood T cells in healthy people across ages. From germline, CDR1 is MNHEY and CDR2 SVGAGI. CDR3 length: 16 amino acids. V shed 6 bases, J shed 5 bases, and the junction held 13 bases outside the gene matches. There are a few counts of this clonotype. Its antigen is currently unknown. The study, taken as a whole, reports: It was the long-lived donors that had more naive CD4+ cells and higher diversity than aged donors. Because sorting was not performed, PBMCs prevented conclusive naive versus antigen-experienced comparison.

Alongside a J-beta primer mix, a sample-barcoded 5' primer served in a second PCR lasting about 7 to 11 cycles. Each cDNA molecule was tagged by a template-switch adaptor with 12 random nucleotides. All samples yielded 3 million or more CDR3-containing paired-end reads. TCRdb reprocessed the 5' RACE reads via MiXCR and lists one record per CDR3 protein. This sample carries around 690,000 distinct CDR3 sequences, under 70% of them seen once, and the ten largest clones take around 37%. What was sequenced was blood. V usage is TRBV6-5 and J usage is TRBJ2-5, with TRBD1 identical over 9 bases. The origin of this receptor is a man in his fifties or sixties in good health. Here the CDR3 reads CASSPFSPGTGETQYF. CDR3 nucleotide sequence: TGTGCCAGCAGCCCCTTTTCGCCCGGGACAGGGGAGACCCAGTACTTC.